This T cell receptor (beta chain) was observed in a study of CD8 T cells in ankylosing spondylitis. This clonotype has a handful of counts. Antigen: not known. Study-wide results and limits: Reported data indicate significant enrichment of disease-linked clones within matched ankylosing spondylitis synovial fluid. A subset of motif variants has previously been described in the synovial fluid and blood of reactive arthritis. Blood from ankylosing spondylitis patients appeared to carry a characteristic eight-variant TCR beta motif.

A quantitative 5'-RACE method, one with molecular barcodes, was used to make TCR beta libraries. One entry per CDR3 protein, called by TCRdb with MiXCR from the 5' RACE reads. The sample has more than 300,000 distinct CDR3 sequences, around a tenth seen once; the top ten hold 8% to 9.5%. This CDR3 comprises 12 residues. Germline CDR1 is ENHRY and CDR2 is SYGVKD. V lost 6 bases and J lost 4, with 6 bases in between. Specimen: blood, either unsorted or a sorted T cell fraction (not recorded which). The clonotype comes from a female donor with ankylosing spondylitis or in good health (not recorded which). This chain connects TRBV10-3 to TRBJ1-4, with D maybe TRBD1 (5 bases). CDR3 protein: CAISQGNEKLFF. In DNA, the CDR3 is TGTGCCATCAGCCAGGGTAATGAAAAACTGTTTTTT.